A single TCR beta chain is shown here with its context. Its antigen remains unknown. There are 14 residues in the CDR3. The germline CDR1 and CDR2 sequences are SGHRS and YFSETQ. V lost 5 bases, J lost 0 bases, and 9 bases lay in between. This sample stems from a study of T cell responses to AZD1222 COVID-19 vaccine. Assay used: immunoSEQ multiplex PCR; TCRdb lists only in-frame clones, some missing. The table lists some 200,000 clones, 80% to 95% of them singletons. Points from the study as a whole: Per reports, nearly half of all spike-specific TCRs target regions that are unmutated in variants. Sampling captured repertoires only after the peak T cell response.

V gene TRBV5-1 combines with J gene TRBJ1-3; TRBD1 might be the D (6 bases). This specimen consisted of peripheral blood, obtained on day 0 of AZD1222 vaccination. This TCR was sampled from an adult in good health. The CDR3 region is CASRGTNSGNTIYF. The CDR3 nucleotides read TGCGCCAGCAGAGGGACAAACTCTGGAAACACCATATATTTT. Variable domain in full (rest from reference TRBV5-1 and TRBJ1-3): KAGVTQTPRYLIKTRGQQVTLSCSPISGHRSVSWYQQTPGQGLQFLFEYFSETQRNKGNFPGRFSGRQFSNSRSEMNVSTLELGDSALYLCASRGTNSGNTIYFGEGSWLTVV.